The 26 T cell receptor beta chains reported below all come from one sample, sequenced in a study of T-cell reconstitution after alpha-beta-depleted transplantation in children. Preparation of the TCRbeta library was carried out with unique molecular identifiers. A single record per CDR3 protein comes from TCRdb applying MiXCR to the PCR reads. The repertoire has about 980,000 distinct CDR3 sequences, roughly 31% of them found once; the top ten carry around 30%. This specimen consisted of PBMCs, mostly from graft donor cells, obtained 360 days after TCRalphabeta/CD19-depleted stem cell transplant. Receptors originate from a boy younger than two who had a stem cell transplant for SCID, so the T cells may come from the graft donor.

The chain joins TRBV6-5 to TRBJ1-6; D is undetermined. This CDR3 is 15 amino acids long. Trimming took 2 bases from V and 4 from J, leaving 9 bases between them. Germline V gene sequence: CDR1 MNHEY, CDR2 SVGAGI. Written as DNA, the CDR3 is TGTGCCAGCAGTTACGGCCAGAATTATAATTCACCCCTCCACTTT. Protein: CASSYGQNYNSPLHF.

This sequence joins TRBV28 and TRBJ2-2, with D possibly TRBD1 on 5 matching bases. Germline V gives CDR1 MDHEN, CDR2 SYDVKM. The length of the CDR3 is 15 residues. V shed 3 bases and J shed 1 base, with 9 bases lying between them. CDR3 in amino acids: CASSFARVNTGELFF. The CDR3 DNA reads TGTGCCAGCAGTTTCGCCAGGGTGAACACCGGGGAGCTGTTTTTT.

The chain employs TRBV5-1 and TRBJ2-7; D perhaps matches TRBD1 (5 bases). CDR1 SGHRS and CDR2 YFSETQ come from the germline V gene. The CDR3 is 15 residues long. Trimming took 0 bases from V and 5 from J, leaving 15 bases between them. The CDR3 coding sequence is TGCGCCAGCAGCTTGGCCGGACAACGGGTGGACGAGCAGTACTTC. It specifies CASSLAGQRVDEQYF.

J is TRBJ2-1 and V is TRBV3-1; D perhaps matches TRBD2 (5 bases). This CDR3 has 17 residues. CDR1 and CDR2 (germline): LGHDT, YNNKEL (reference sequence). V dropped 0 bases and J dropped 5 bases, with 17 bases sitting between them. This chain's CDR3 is CASSQENVGALHNEQFF. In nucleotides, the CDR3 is TGTGCCAGCAGCCAAGAAAATGTGGGAGCCCTACACAATGAGCAGTTCTTC.

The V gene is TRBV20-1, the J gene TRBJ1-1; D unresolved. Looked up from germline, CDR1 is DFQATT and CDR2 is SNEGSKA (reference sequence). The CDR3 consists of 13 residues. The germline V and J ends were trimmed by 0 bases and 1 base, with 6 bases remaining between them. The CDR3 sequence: CSAREGPNTEAFF. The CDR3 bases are TGCAGTGCTAGAGAGGGCCCGAACACTGAAGCTTTCTTT.

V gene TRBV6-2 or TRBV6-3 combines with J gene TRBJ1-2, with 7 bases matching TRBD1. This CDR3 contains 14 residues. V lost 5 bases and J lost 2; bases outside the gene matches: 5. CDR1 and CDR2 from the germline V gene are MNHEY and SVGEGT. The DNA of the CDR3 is TGTGCCAGCAGTCAGGGGACAGTCAACTATGGCTACACCTTC. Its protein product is CASSQGTVNYGYTF.

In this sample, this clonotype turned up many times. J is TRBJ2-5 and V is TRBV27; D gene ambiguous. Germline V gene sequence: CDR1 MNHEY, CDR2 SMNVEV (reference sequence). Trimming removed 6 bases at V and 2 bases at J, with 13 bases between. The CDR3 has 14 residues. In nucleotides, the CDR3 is TGTGCCAGCAGACCCACGGGTTTACAAGAGACCCAGTACTTC. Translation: CASRPTGLQETQYF.

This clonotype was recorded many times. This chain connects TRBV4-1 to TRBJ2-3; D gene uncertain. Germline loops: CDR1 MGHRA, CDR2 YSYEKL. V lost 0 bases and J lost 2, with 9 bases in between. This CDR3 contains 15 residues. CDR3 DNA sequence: TGCGCCAGCAGCCAAGATGGGGTCCCCACAGATACGCAGTATTTT. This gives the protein CASSQDGVPTDTQYF.

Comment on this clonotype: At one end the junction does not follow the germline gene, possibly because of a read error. The CDR3 loop is CSSRRTWGFGYTF. Written as DNA, the CDR3 is TGTTCCAGCAGACGAACGTGGGGGTTCGGCTACACCTTC. The chain uses TRBV4-2 and TRBJ1-2; weak D call: TRBD1 (5 bases). This CDR3 contains 13 residues. Germline V gene sequence: CDR1 LGHNA, CDR2 YNFKEQ.

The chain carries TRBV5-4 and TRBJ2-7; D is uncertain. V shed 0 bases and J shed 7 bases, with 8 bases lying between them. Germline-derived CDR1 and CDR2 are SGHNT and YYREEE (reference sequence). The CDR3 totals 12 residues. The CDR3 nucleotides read TGTGCCAGCAGCTTGGCCGAGCAGGAGCAGTACTTC. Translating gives CASSLAEQEQYF.

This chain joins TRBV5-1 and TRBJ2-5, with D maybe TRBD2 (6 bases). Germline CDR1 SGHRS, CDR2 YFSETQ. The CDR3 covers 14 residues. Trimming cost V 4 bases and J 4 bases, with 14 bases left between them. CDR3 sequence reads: CASSRRAAVETQYF. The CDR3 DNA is TGCGCCAGCAGCAGGAGGGCGGCGGTAGAGACCCAGTACTTC.

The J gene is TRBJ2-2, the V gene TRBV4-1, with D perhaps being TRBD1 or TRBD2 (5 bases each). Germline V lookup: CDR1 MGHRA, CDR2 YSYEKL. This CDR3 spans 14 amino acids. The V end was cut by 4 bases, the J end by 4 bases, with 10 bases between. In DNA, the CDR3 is TGCGCCAGCAGCCGAAACGGGGCCACCGGGGAGCTGTTTTTT. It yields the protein CASSRNGATGELFF.

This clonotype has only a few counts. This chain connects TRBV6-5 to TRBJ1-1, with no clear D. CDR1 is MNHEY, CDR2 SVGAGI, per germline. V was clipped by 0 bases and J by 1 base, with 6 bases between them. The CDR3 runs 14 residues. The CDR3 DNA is TGTGCCAGCAGTTACTCGTCCAGGAACACTGAAGCTTTCTTT. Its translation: CASSYSSRNTEAFF.

The CDR3: CASSLLASGGREQFF. CDR3 DNA: TGCGCCAGCAGCTTGTTGGCTAGCGGGGGGCGGGAGCAGTTCTTC. The chain employs TRBV5-1 and TRBJ2-1, with 11 positions matching TRBD2. V gave up 1 base and J gave up 10 bases; unmatched junction bases: 7. This CDR3 has 15 residues. The germline V gene has CDR1 SGHRS and CDR2 YFSETQ.

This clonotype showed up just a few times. The CDR3 nucleotides are TGTGCCACCGCGACAGAAAGCACTGAAGCTTTCTTT. This encodes CATATESTEAFF. V usage is TRBV24-1 and J usage is TRBJ1-1, with TRBD1 as a possible D gene (5 bases). CDR3 length: 12 residues. Germline V gene lookup returns CDR1 KGHDR and CDR2 SFDVKD. V was pared by 9 bases and J by 4 bases, with 11 bases between.

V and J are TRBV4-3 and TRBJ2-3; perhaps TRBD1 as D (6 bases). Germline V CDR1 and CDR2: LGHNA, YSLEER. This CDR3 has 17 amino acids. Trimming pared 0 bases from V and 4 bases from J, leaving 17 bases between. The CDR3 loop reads CASSQDRTALEADTQYF. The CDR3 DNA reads TGCGCCAGCAGCCAAGACCGGACAGCGCTTGAGGCAGATACGCAGTATTTT.

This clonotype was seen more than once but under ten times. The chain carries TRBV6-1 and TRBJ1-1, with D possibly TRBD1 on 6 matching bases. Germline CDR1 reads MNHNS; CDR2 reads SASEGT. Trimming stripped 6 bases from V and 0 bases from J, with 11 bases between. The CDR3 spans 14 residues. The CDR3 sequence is CASRQGRVNTEAFF. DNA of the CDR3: TGTGCCAGCAGACAGGGTCGGGTGAACACTGAAGCTTTCTTT.

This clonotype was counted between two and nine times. As DNA, the CDR3 is TGTGCCAGCAGTTCGGGTACCGAGACCCAGTACTTC. This sequence encodes CASSSGTETQYF. This chain connects TRBV12-3 or TRBV12-4 to TRBJ2-5; D is unresolved. With 4 bases removed from V and 5 bases from J, the gap between germline ends came to 8 bases. The CDR3 is made up of 12 amino acids.

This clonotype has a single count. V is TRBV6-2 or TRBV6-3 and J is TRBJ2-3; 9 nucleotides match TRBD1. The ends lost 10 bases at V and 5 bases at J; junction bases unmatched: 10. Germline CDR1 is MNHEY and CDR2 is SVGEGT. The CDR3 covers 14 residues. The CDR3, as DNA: TGTGCCATCGGACAGGGGATTTGGGGAGATACGCAGTATTTT. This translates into CAIGQGIWGDTQYF.

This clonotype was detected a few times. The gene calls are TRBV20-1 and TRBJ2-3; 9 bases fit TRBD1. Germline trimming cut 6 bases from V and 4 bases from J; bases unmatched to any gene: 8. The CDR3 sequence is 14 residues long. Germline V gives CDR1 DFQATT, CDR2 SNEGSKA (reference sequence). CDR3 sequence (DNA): TGCAGTGCCACGGGACAGGGTAGTCCAGATACGCAGTATTTT. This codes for CSATGQGSPDTQYF.

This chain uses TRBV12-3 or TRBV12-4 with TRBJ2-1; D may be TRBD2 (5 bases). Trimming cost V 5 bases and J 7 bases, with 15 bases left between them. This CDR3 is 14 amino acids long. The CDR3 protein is CASSPRRVQNEQFF. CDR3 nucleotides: TGTGCCAGCAGTCCCCGGCGGGTACAGAATGAGCAGTTCTTC.

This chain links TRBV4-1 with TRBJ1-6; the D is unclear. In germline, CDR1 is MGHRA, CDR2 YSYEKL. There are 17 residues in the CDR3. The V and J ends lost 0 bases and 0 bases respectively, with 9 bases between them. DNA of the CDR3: TGCGCCAGCAGCCAAGAATGGCGGAGCTCCTATAATTCACCCCTCCACTTT. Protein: CASSQEWRSSYNSPLHF.

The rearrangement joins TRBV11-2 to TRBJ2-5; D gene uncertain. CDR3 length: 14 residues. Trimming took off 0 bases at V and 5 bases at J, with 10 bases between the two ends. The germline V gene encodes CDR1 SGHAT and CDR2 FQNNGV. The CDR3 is CASSLDGLVETQYF. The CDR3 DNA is TGTGCCAGCAGCTTAGATGGTCTAGTTGAGACCCAGTACTTC.

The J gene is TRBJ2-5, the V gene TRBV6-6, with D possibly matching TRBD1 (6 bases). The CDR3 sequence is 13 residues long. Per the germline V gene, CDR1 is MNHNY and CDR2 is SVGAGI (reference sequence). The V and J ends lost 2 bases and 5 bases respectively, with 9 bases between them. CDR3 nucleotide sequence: TGTGCCAGCAGTTACCAGGGGTGGGAGACCCAGTACTTC. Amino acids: CASSYQGWETQYF.

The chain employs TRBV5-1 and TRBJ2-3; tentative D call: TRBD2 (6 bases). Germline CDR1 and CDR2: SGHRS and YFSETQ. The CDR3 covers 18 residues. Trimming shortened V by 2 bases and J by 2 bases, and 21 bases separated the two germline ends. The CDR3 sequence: CASSLFHTGLSLTDTQYF. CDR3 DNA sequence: TGCGCCAGCAGCTTATTCCATACGGGACTCTCACTCACAGATACGCAGTATTTT.

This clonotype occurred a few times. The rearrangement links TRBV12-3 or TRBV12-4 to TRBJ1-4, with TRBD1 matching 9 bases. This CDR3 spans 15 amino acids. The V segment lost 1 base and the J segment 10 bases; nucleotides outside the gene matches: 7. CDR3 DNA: TGTGCCAGCAGTTTAGGGGGGACAGGGAGCGGAAAACTGTTTTTT. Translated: CASSLGGTGSGKLFF.